This T cell receptor (beta chain) stems from a study of identical twins. TCRdb called the 5' RACE reads again in MiXCR, with one record for every CDR3 protein. The sample shows 200,000 to 250,000 distinct CDR3 sequences, under 8.5% of them seen only once. Germline-derived CDR1 and CDR2 are SQVTM and ANQGSEA. V lost 7 bases and J 3 bases, leaving 5 bases between the germline ends. The CDR3 sequence is 10 residues long. This clonotype was picked up a small number of times. The same data also went into a second study, on T cells expressing NK-cell markers.

The sequenced sample consisted of CD8+ T cells sorted from blood. This receptor was identified in a woman between 18 and 29 years old in good health. The chain employs TRBV29-1 and TRBJ2-3; D not resolved. The CDR3 here is CSAETDTQYF. The CDR3 DNA reads TGCAGCGCCGAAACAGATACGCAGTATTTT.